A single sample gave rise to the 14 T cell receptor beta chains below, sequenced in a study of a mutant IDH1 vaccine in newly diagnosed glioma. What these receptors recognize is not known. Here immunoSEQ multiplex PCR was the method, and the copy in TCRdb shows in-frame clones only, minus some. The sample includes about 94,000 clones, around 92% seen only once; the top ten take over 0.6%. This sample's time point: week 47, end of study. Vaccinated patients received 300 ug of mutant IDH1 20-mer peptide per dose, with topical imiquimod. The material sequenced was PBMCs, taken from a glioma patient whose treatment included an IDH1 peptide vaccine. These receptors were collected from a woman between 50 and 59 years old with glioma.

This chain joins TRBV13 and TRBJ2-2; D unclear. Between the trimmed V and J ends, which lost 3 bases and 0 bases, there was a span of 8 bases. The CDR3 totals 15 residues. Looked up from germline, CDR1 is PRHDT and CDR2 is FYEKMQ (reference sequence). In DNA form, the CDR3 reads TGTGCCAGCAGCTTCGCCACTACGAACACCGGGGAGCTGTTTTTT. Its translation is CASSFATTNTGELFF.

The DNA for the CDR3 is TGTGCCAGCAGCTCGGACAGACTAGCCAAAAACATTCAGTACTTC. Translated: CASSSDRLAKNIQYF. The V gene is TRBV7-8, the J gene TRBJ2-4; possible D gene TRBD1, 6 bases. Germline V gene sequence: CDR1 SGHVS, CDR2 FQNEAQ. This CDR3 spans 15 amino acids. V shed 4 bases and J shed 0 bases, with 10 bases lying between them.

The chain is built from TRBV7-3 and TRBJ1-2, with 7 bases aligning to TRBD1. This CDR3 region has 13 residues. V lost 2 bases and J lost 5; bases outside the gene matches: 2. Germline V CDR1 and CDR2: SGHTA, FQGTGA. The CDR3 region has the DNA TGTGCCAGCAGCTTAGAGACAGGGTATGGCTACACCTTC. This translates into CASSLETGYGYTF.

The chain is built from TRBV28 and TRBJ2-1; TRBD2 matches 9 bases. The trim removed 7 bases at V and 0 bases at J, leaving 10 bases unmatched. The length of the CDR3 is 17 residues. The germline CDR1 and CDR2 sequences are MDHEN and SYDVKM. As DNA, the CDR3 is TGTGCCAGCAAAGGTAGCGGGAGCGTCAGCTCCTACAATGAGCAGTTCTTC. Translating gives CASKGSGSVSSYNEQFF.

This chain connects TRBV9 to TRBJ2-1; TRBD2 agrees at 8 bases. The CDR3 has 15 amino acids. Germline assignment: CDR1 SGDLS and CDR2 YYNGEE. V gave up 0 bases and J gave up 5 bases; unmatched junction bases: 4. The CDR3 is CASSVVLAGDNEQFF. The CDR3 nucleotides read TGTGCCAGCAGCGTAGTTCTAGCGGGTGACAATGAGCAGTTCTTC.

The J gene is TRBJ2-6, the V gene TRBV28, with D possibly being TRBD1 (5 bases). Trimming left V 2 bases short and J 8 bases short, with 7 bases between. CDR3 length: 13 residues. From germline, CDR1 is MDHEN and CDR2 SYDVKM. CDR3 amino acids: CASSLGAPNVLTF. The CDR3 bases are TGTGCCAGCAGTTTAGGGGCGCCCAACGTCCTGACTTTC.

The chain has TRBV6-4 and TRBJ2-2, with TRBD1 matching over 8 bases. V was clipped by 0 bases and J by 5 bases; unmatched bases: 2. The CDR3 runs to 15 residues. CDR1 is MRHNA and CDR2 is SNTAGT in the germline V gene. CDR3 loop: CASSDSYRGTGELFF. The CDR3 region has the DNA TGTGCCAGCAGTGACTCGTACAGGGGGACCGGGGAGCTGTTTTTT.

The rearrangement links TRBV6-1 to TRBJ1-6; D may be TRBD1 (5 bases). Germline loops: CDR1 MNHNS, CDR2 SASEGT. V was clipped by 5 bases and J by 3 bases, with 11 bases between them. There are 15 residues in the CDR3. The DNA of the CDR3 is TGTGCCAGCAGTCCCCGGGACCTCTATAATTCACCCCTCCACTTT. Translated, it gives CASSPRDLYNSPLHF.

This clone was picked up a small number of times. V gene TRBV18 combines with J gene TRBJ1-4; no definite D call. The CDR3 consists of 15 residues. V was pared by 6 bases and J by 2 bases, with 13 bases between. Germline CDR1 is KGHSH and CDR2 is LQKENI. CDR3 in DNA: TGTGCCAGCTCCCCGGCAGGCCTTACTAATGAAAAACTGTTTTTT. This sequence encodes CASSPAGLTNEKLFF.

V gene TRBV6-5 combines with J gene TRBJ2-7; D is ambiguous. Trimming took off 2 bases at V and 1 base at J, with 6 bases between the two ends. Germline-derived CDR1 and CDR2 are MNHEY and SVGAGI. CDR3 length: 13 residues. CDR3 protein: CASSYQQSYEQYF. The CDR3 DNA sequence: TGTGCCAGCAGTTACCAACAGTCCTACGAGCAGTACTTC.

The V call is TRBV9, the J call TRBJ2-3, with 8 positions matching TRBD2. Germline V gene data show CDR1 as SGDLS and CDR2 as YYNGEE. The CDR3 loop spans 18 amino acids. The J segment lost 2 bases and the V segment lost 2 bases, leaving 13 bases of the junction unmatched. The CDR3, as DNA: TGTGCCAGCAGCGTTCTCCCCAGGAGCGGGAGCCACACAGATACGCAGTATTTT. Translation: CASSVLPRSGSHTDTQYF.

The J gene is TRBJ1-1, the V gene TRBV19; 7 bases agree with TRBD1. The trim removed 9 bases at V and 4 bases at J, leaving 8 bases unmatched. This CDR3 comprises 13 residues. Germline V gene lookup returns CDR1 LNHDA and CDR2 SQIVND (reference sequence). The CDR3 reads CASLDRERTEAFF. For the CDR3, the DNA is TGTGCCAGCCTAGACAGGGAACGCACTGAAGCTTTCTTT. Full variable domain (rest looked up from reference TRBV19 and TRBJ1-1): DGGITQSPKYLFRKEGQNVTLSCEQNLNHDAMYWYRQDPGQGLRLIYYSQIVNDFQKGDIAEGYSVSREKKESFPLTVTSAQKNPTAFYLCASLDRERTEAFFGQGTRLTVV.

V usage is TRBV30 and J usage is TRBJ2-1, with 7 bases identical to TRBD1. The J segment lost 4 bases and the V segment lost 3 bases, leaving 9 bases of the junction unmatched. There are 15 residues in the CDR3. CDR1 is GTSNPN and CDR2 is SVGIG in the germline V gene (reference sequence). CDR3 sequence reads: CAWRDRISSYNEQFF. CDR3 nucleotides: TGTGCCTGGAGGGACAGGATTTCCTCATACAATGAGCAGTTCTTC.

The chain employs TRBV10-3 and TRBJ2-5; a possible D gene is TRBD1 (6 bases). The V gene's germline CDR1 is ENHRY and CDR2 SYGVKD. This CDR3 is 14 amino acids long. V dropped 4 bases and J dropped 1 base, with 10 bases sitting between them. This chain's CDR3 is CAISGGGPQETQYF. The CDR3 DNA reads TGTGCCATCAGTGGAGGGGGACCCCAAGAGACCCAGTACTTC.